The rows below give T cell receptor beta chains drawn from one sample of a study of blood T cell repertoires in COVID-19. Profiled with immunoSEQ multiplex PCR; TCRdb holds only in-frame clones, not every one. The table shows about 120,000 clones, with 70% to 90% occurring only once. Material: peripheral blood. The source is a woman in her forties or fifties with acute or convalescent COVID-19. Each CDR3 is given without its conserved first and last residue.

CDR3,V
ASSSYPNLNTGELF,TRBV6-5
ASSFPDRGGANVLT,TRBV7-3
ASSARLVAGELF,TRBV19
ASSKETASYGYT,TRBV2
ASSPQLPNTGELF,TRBV18
ASSFGTEINSPLH,TRBV5-5
ASSPYPKGPGELF,TRBV5-1
AISAHRDRGTGELF,TRBV10-3
AISSGGTYNEQF,TRBV10-3
ASSSPGEGAAF,TRBV5-1
SVAGGGYT,TRBV29-1
ASGLVSGGNTEAF,TRBV12-5
ASSYERGVRWTQY,TRBV6-5
ASSQSRGSPLH,TRBV3-1/TRBV3-2
ASSWTSGDADTQY,TRBV3-1/TRBV3-2